These 9 T cell receptor beta chains share one sample of origin, sequenced in a study of T cells in Graves' hyperthyroidism and ophthalmopathy (dated by TCRdb to the late 2010s). The receptor library was made with multiplex PCR. Sequencing was carried out with an Illumina HiSeq 2000. TCR beta CDR3 regions were amplified from RNA transcripts. The first round of RT-PCR for the TCR CDR3 was performed with the HTBI primer set and the Qiagen OneStep RT-PCR kit. TCRdb's own reprocessing of the public reads used fastp at Q25 and MiXCR and kept productive beta chains. Entries that share a CDR3 protein sequence are merged under the most common genes and DNA. The table for this sample lists around 600,000 distinct CDR3 sequences; approximately 15% of them were counted only once. The top ten constitute 7% to 9% of the sample. The sample comprised blood. The receptors originated from a woman aged 18-29 years with Graves' ophthalmopathy.

This clonotype was detected many times. This chain connects TRBV13 to TRBJ2-6; D gene unclear. Germline V gene data show CDR1 as PRHDT and CDR2 as FYEKMQ (reference sequence). CDR3 length equals 16 residues. Trimming took 0 bases from V and 0 from J, leaving 6 bases between them. Written as DNA, the CDR3 is TGTGCCAGCAGCTTAGGCAGGCGCTCTGGGGCCAACGTCCTGACTTTC. This sequence encodes CASSLGRRSGANVLTF.

The chain recombines TRBV4-1 with TRBJ1-1, with 7 nucleotides matching TRBD1. The V and J ends lost 8 bases and 0 bases, in that order; junction bases with no gene match: 0. From germline, CDR1 is MGHRA and CDR2 YSYEKL. This CDR3 has 12 residues. The CDR3, as DNA: TGCGCCAGCCAGGGGGTGAACACTGAAGCTTTCTTT. It translates to CASQGVNTEAFF.

This clonotype has only a few counts. The V and J genes are TRBV9 and TRBJ1-5, with TRBD1 as a possible D gene (6 bases). Germline CDR1 is SGDLS and CDR2 is YYNGEE. The CDR3 covers 17 residues. Between the trimmed V and J ends, which lost 0 bases and 0 bases, there was a span of 13 bases. This CDR3 reads CASSVAGDSFSNQPQHF. CDR3 nucleotide sequence: TGTGCCAGCAGCGTAGCAGGGGACTCCTTTAGCAATCAGCCCCAGCATTTT. The full variable domain, in which reference TRBV9 and TRBJ1-5 provide the parts outside the CDR3, is DSGVTQTPKHLITATGQRVTLRCSPRSGDLSVYWYQQSLDQGLQFLIQYYNGEERAKGNILERFSAQQFPDLHSELNLSSLELGDSALYFCASSVAGDSFSNQPQHFGDGTRLSIL.

This clonotype was detected ten times or more. The rearrangement joins TRBV28 to TRBJ1-5; D is uncertain. V lost 6 bases to trimming and J lost 0 bases, with 12 bases between them. The CDR3 loop spans 15 amino acids. The V gene's germline CDR1 is MDHEN and CDR2 SYDVKM. The CDR3 reads CASRDDTHSNQPQHF. The DNA for the CDR3 is TGTGCCAGCAGGGACGACACCCATAGCAATCAGCCCCAGCATTTT.

There are many counts of this clonotype. The J gene is TRBJ2-1, the V gene TRBV3-1, with D perhaps TRBD2 (5 bases). CDR1 is LGHDT, CDR2 YNNKEL, per germline (reference sequence). The V end lost 0 bases, the J end lost 4 bases, and 16 bases lay between the germline ends. CDR3 size: 17 residues. The CDR3 protein is CASSQEQWSGTYNEQFF. For the CDR3, the DNA is TGTGCCAGCAGCCAAGAACAGTGGAGCGGAACGTACAATGAGCAGTTCTTC.

This clonotype was found once. The genes are TRBV10-3 and TRBJ2-2; 11 bases are a match to TRBD2. V gave up 3 bases and J gave up 1 base; unmatched junction bases: 4. CDR3 size: 17 residues. Germline lookup yields CDR1 ENHRY and CDR2 SYGVKD. As DNA, the CDR3 is TGTGCCATCAGTGAAACTAGCGGGAGAGAGAACACCGGGGAGCTGTTTTTT. This translates into CAISETSGRENTGELFF.

This clonotype was picked up many times. J is TRBJ2-4 and V is TRBV2; TRBD1 agrees at 9 bases. V lost 4 bases, J lost 6 bases, and 10 bases stayed unmatched. Germline CDR1 reads SNHLY; CDR2 reads FYNNEI. The CDR3 has 16 residues. CDR3 region: CASSGGQGQGTNIQYF. The CDR3 DNA follows: TGTGCCAGCAGTGGGGGCCAAGGACAGGGGACAAACATTCAGTACTTC.

The table lists this clonotype with many counts. This rearrangement joins TRBV12-3 or TRBV12-4 to TRBJ1-1; 7 bases map to TRBD1. Losses at the gene ends were 1 base for V and 6 bases for J; bases not matched to a gene: 2. The CDR3 spans 13 residues. CDR3 sequence: CASSLVTGAEAFF. In nucleotides, the CDR3 is TGTGCCAGCAGTTTAGTAACAGGGGCTGAAGCTTTCTTT.

On this clonotype itself: A much more abundant neighbour one base away suggests this may be a read error. The conserved phenylalanine or tryptophan normally closing the CDR3 is absent here, so this likely arose from a read error. The chain uses TRBV5-1 and TRBJ1-1, with unresolved D. V lost 1 base and J lost 0, with 4 bases in between. Germline loops: CDR1 SGHRS, CDR2 YFSETQ. The CDR3 totals 13 residues. The CDR3 DNA is TGCGCCAGCAGCTTGATGGTGAACACTGAAGCTTTCGTT. Translated: CASSLMVNTEAFV.